This TCR beta chain came from a study of human CD8 memory T cell subsets (dated by TCRdb to 2018 to 2020). Regarding the research as a whole: To assess how stem-like (TSTEM), progenitor exhausted-like (TPEX) and effector memory CD8+ T cell subsets are clonally related, the TCRbeta repertoires of these three subsets were compared. Six donors each provided TSTEM, TPEX and effector memory subsets, and TCRbeta repertoires were obtained from all six. The paper's findings and limits, for the study overall: Sequencing was limited to TCRbeta chains, and the repertoire comparisons were based on about six donors analyzed with paired t-tests and Bonferroni correction. Chao1 estimates suggested greater repertoire diversity in TSTEM than in TPEX subsets, potentially reflecting a broader range of specificities. Normalized Shannon-Wiener diversity was similarly high in TSTEM and TPEX subsets, while effector memory subsets were less diverse by comparison. Both stem-like subsets shared clonotypes with effector memory cells, but TSTEM and TPEX repertoires overlapped minimally, suggesting distinct antigen spectra.

Counted from cysteine to phenylalanine, this CDR3 has 18 amino acids. There is no recorded DNA. Reading the germline V gene (reference sequence) gives CDR1 SEHNR and CDR2 FQNEAQ. Concerning this clonotype itself: It has no known antigen specificity.

CCR7+ PD-1- TIGIT- cells were defined as stem-like memory CD8+ T cells (TSTEM). Density gradient separation was used to isolate peripheral blood mononuclear cells from buffy coats of healthy donors. In the study, total CD8+ T cells were enriched by negative magnetic separation with EasySep or MojoSort CD8+ T cell isolation kits. An RNeasy Mini Kit was used to extract total RNA from duplicate vials of some 150,000 sorted CD8+ T cells per subset. PBMCs were used either fresh or after being cryopreserved in fetal bovine serum containing approximately 10% DMSO. Fluorescence-activated cell sorting on a FACSAria III was used to sort CD8+ T cell subsets to purity. Sequencing was carried out with a NextSeq 550. A Human TCR Profiling Kit was used to prepare UMI-labeled 5' RACE TCRbeta libraries. Every TCRbeta library was prepared in parallel with an identical number of PCR cycles. The authors' pipeline ran thus. Each TCRbeta library contained between about 2,900 and 20,000 functional CDR3beta clonotypes. MIGEC 1.2.9 was used for UMI extraction and consensus assembly, with at least three reads per UMI being required. MiXCR 3.0.3 was used to extract in-frame CDR3beta repertoires. Each sample was downsampled to 42,000 randomly selected UMIs before diversity metrics were computed in VDJtools 1.2.1. For each sample pair, the repertoire overlap metrics D, R and F2 were calculated in VDJtools using the top 3,000 clones. After the reads were reprocessed by TCRdb, one entry was made per CDR3 protein sequence, with no DNA. The V and J calls were not made by the authors but by TCRdb's processing. This sample's table lists roughly 9,300 distinct CDR3 sequences. Together, the top ten hold 7.5% to 10% of the sample.

This receptor was identified in a human donor in good health. Rearrangement joined TRBV7-9 to TRBJ2-1; TCRdb names TRBD1, which stays unverified in the absence of DNA. Sequenced input: CD8+ stem-like memory T cells (TSCM and TCM) sorted from PBMCs. According to the study, the label for this sample's cell subset or site signals: stem-like memory CD8 T cells (TSTEM), CCR7+ PD-1- TIGIT-. The CDR3 reads as follows: CASSPWTGLAASYNEQFF. Full variable domain (CDR3 extended with the reference TRBV7-9 and TRBJ2-1 proteins): DTGVSQNPRHKITKRGQNVTFRCDPISEHNRLYWYRQTLGQGPEFLTYFQNEAQLEKSRLLSDRFSAERPKGSFSTLEIQRTEQGDSAMYLCASSPWTGLAASYNEQFFGPGTRLTVL.